Described below is a single T cell receptor beta chain sequence and its context. The antigen remains undetermined. Using RNA template, CDR3s of TCR alpha and beta were amplified with iRepertoire arm-PCR. For one-step reverse transcription and amplification, about 90-450 ng of tissue mRNA or PBMC total RNA was used. TCRdb re-analysed the multiplex PCR reads in MiXCR, keeping a single row per CDR3 protein. Among 300,000 to 450,000 distinct CDR3 sequences listed, 41% were seen once. Looked up from germline, CDR1 is MNHEY and CDR2 is SMNVEV (reference sequence). Trimming took 7 bases from V and 5 from J; bases not matched to a gene: 10. The CDR3 is 15 residues long. This sample is part of a study of glioma-infiltrating T cells. Study summary: Presurgical dexamethasone in glioma patients lasted six or fewer days.

General study points: Patients with low tissue-blood divergence carried a signature set of shared blood CDR3 motifs.

The receptor's source is a human donor with low-grade glioma or glioblastoma, undergoing nonglioma brain surgery, or in good health (not recorded which). V and J are TRBV27 and TRBJ2-1; TRBD2 matches at 8 bases. The sample comprised glioma tissue, nonneoplastic brain tissue, or PBMCs (not recorded which). In DNA form, the CDR3 reads TGTGCCAGCACCCCCGGGGTAGCGGGAAACAATGAGCAGTTCTTC. Translated: CASTPGVAGNNEQFF.